One sample yielded the 5 T cell receptor beta chains listed below, sequenced in a study of CD8+ T cells in alopecia areata. Following extraction, RNA underwent reverse transcription to cDNA, which served as the sequencing template. Sequencing was performed with immunoSEQ multiplex PCR; in TCRdb, only in-frame clones are kept and a portion is missing. The repertoire holds approximately 160,000 clones, with about 60% as singletons. Indicated treatment: oral pan-JAK inhibitor, 5-10 mg twice daily. The specimen was CD4+ T cells sorted from blood, collected at week 24, from a patient treated with tofacitinib. The receptor set was obtained from a human donor with alopecia areata.

The chain carries TRBV7-9 and TRBJ2-1; TRBD1 matches at 7 bases. Germline loops: CDR1 SEHNR, CDR2 FQNEAQ (reference sequence). The J segment lost 15 bases and the V segment lost 5 bases, leaving 16 bases of the junction unmatched. The CDR3 consists of 14 residues. The CDR3 bases are TGTGCCAGCAGCCAAACCGAATGGACAGGAATTAGGTTCTTC. Encoded protein: CASSQTEWTGIRFF.

The chain links TRBV4-2 to TRBJ1-2; 8 bases line up with TRBD1. The germline V gene encodes CDR1 LGHNA and CDR2 YNFKEQ. The CDR3 has 15 residues. The V gene end was trimmed by 1 base and the J gene end by 2 bases; junction bases not matched to a gene: 3. The CDR3 nucleotides are TGTGCCAGCAGCCAAGGACAGGGGTTCAACTATGGCTACACCTTC. Its protein product is CASSQGQGFNYGYTF.

This clone occurred a few times. The chain uses TRBV4-2 and TRBJ1-4, with no clear D. Germline values: CDR1 LGHNA, CDR2 YNFKEQ. There are 15 residues in the CDR3. Trimming shortened V by 3 bases and J by 5 bases, and 13 bases separated the two germline ends. DNA for the CDR3: TGTGCCAGCAGCCAGTTGAACAGCGTGAATGAAAAACTGTTTTTT. It encodes CASSQLNSVNEKLFF.

J is TRBJ2-7 and V is TRBV11-3; TRBD1 is a possible D gene (8 bases). Trimming took off 5 bases at V and 5 bases at J, with 19 bases between the two ends. Germline values: CDR1 SGHNT, CDR2 YENEEA. The CDR3 has 15 residues. As DNA, the CDR3 is TGTGCCAGCAGCCGGGGGGCAGGGGGCATCAACGAGCAGTACTTC. Protein: CASSRGAGGINEQYF.

The chain uses TRBV30 and TRBJ1-5; a weak D match, TRBD1 (6 bases). The germline gives CDR1 GTSNPN, CDR2 SVGIG (reference sequence). V gave up 1 base and J gave up 3 bases, with 13 bases separating them. The CDR3 covers 15 residues. The CDR3 nucleotides read TGTGCCTGGAGTGCCACAGGGTTTCCCAATCAGCCCCAGCATTTT. This gives the protein CAWSATGFPNQPQHF. The whole variable domain, remainder taken from reference TRBV30 and TRBJ1-5, is SQTIHQWPATLVQPVGSPLSLECTVEGTSNPNLYWYRQAAGRGLQLLFYSVGIGQISSEVPQNLSASRPQDRQFILSSKKLLLSDSGFYLCAWSATGFPNQPQHFGDGTRLSIL.